This is a list of T cell receptor beta chains from one sample in a study of T cells in localized non-small cell lung cancer. Libraries were prepared by immunoSEQ multiplex PCR; TCRdb keeps only in-frame clonotypes and omits some of them. The sample lists about 33,000 clones, 85% to 90% occurring once. The sample here was peripheral blood, taken before any cancer treatment. The receptor set was obtained from a man aged 40 to 70 with stage I lung adenocarcinoma. The CDR3 runs from the conserved cysteine through the conserved F or W. D genes are given only for firm matches. Size values are once, few and many counts, or a class for expanded clones, and some rows have none.

TRBJ1-2,-,TRBV9,-,CASSLRGTEMGDGYTF,TGTGCCAGCAGCTTACGAGGGACGGAGATGGGGGATGGCTACACCTTC
TRBJ1-4,-,TRBV7-2,-,CASSLAPGQRNRRGEKLFF,TGTGCCAGCAGCTTAGCGCCCGGTCAGCGAAACCGGAGGGGCGAAAAACTGTTTTTT
TRBJ1-2,-,TRBV19,-,CASSIGGTANYGYTF,TGTGCCAGTAGTATAGGAGGCACAGCTAACTATGGCTACACCTTC
TRBJ1-3,-,TRBV5-1,-,CASSWGSGNTIYF,TGCGCCAGCAGTTGGGGTTCTGGAAACACCATATATTTT
TRBJ1-2,once,TRBV5-6,-,CASSLRFDRTKANYGYTF,TGTGCCAGCAGCTTGAGATTTGACAGAACTAAAGCTAACTATGGCTACACCTTC
TRBJ2-7,-,TRBV10-3,TRBD1,CAISSRWTGRFEQYF,TGTGCCATCAGTTCAAGATGGACAGGGCGGTTCGAGCAGTACTTC
TRBJ1-1,-,TRBV7-9,TRBD1,CASSLGDREATEAFF,TGTGCCAGCAGCTTAGGGGACAGGGAGGCCACTGAAGCTTTCTTT
TRBJ2-4,-,TRBV11-2,TRBD1,CASSRWDRGLQNIQYF,TGTGCCAGCAGCCGATGGGACAGGGGGCTGCAAAACATTCAGTACTTC
TRBJ1-3,-,TRBV7-6,-,CASSLAQGPGGNTIYF,TGTGCCAGCAGCTTAGCGCAGGGGCCGGGAGGAAACACCATATATTTT
TRBJ2-7,-,TRBV2,-,CASSDPPGNSYEQYF,TGTGCCAGCAGTGACCCGCCAGGGAACTCCTACGAGCAGTACTTC
TRBJ1-3,-,TRBV11-2,-,CASSLAGSPTIGNTIYF,TGTGCCAGCAGCTTAGCTGGGTCCCCGACAATTGGAAACACCATATATTTT
TRBJ1-1,-,TRBV10-1,-,CASSAANTEAFF,TGCGCCAGCAGTGCAGCGAACACTGAAGCTTTCTTT
TRBJ1-3,-,TRBV2,-,CASSEGSLTIYF,TGTGCCAGCAGTGAAGGCTCCTTAACCATATATTTT
TRBJ1-2,-,TRBV10-3,-,CAISESTGSVSYGYTF,TGTGCCATCAGTGAGTCCACAGGGTCGGTCTCGTATGGCTACACCTTC
TRBJ1-2,-,TRBV18,-,CASAANLRRNYGYTF,TGTGCCAGCGCCGCCAACCTCAGGAGAAACTATGGCTACACCTTC
TRBJ1-4,-,TRBV5-6,-,CASSYWNLREKLFF,TGTGCCAGCAGCTACTGGAATTTAAGGGAAAAACTGTTTTTT
TRBJ2-3,-,TRBV5-6,-,CASSLSSTDTQYF,TGTGCCAGCAGCTTGTCCAGCACAGATACGCAGTATTTT
TRBJ2-5,-,TRBV19,TRBD1,CASSTRTGIGETQYF,TGTGCCAGTAGTACGAGGACAGGGATCGGAGAGACCCAGTACTTC
TRBJ2-3,-,TRBV19,TRBD2,CASSSWTSGPTDTQYF,TGTGCCAGTAGTTCGTGGACTAGCGGGCCCACAGATACGCAGTATTTT
TRBJ2-3,-,TRBV5-4,-,CASSLALRTDTQYF,TGTGCCAGCAGCTTGGCCTTACGTACAGATACGCAGTATTTT
TRBJ1-1,-,TRBV2,TRBD1,CASTLGQGGTTEAFF,TGTGCCAGCACCCTGGGACAGGGTGGGACGACTGAAGCTTTCTTT
TRBJ2-5,-,TRBV14,-,CASSQEETQYF,TGTGCCAGCAGCCAAGAGGAGACCCAGTACTTC
TRBJ2-3,-,TRBV7-2,-,CASSPVSYEDTQYF,TGTGCCAGCAGCCCCGTGAGTTATGAGGATACGCAGTATTTT
TRBJ1-2,-,TRBV9,-,CASSATTSLGDYGYTF,TGTGCCAGCAGCGCCACCACCTCTTTGGGGGATTATGGCTACACCTTC
TRBJ2-1,-,TRBV5-8,-,CASSFKGGEQFF,TGTGCCAGCAGCTTCAAAGGGGGTGAGCAGTTCTTC
TRBJ1-2,-,TRBV2,TRBD1,CASREQGAFYGYTF,TGTGCCAGCAGGGAACAGGGGGCGTTCTATGGCTACACCTTC
TRBJ1-2,-,TRBV18,-,CASQKNRDAANYGYTF,TGTGCCAGCCAAAAAAACAGGGACGCCGCTAACTATGGCTACACCTTC
TRBJ1-1,-,TRBV4-1,-,CASSQGPGETEAFF,TGCGCCAGCAGCCAAGGCCCAGGGGAGACTGAAGCTTTCTTT
TRBJ2-3,-,TRBV5-1,-,CASSLASRSTQYF,TGCGCCAGCAGCTTGGCAAGTCGGTCTACGCAGTATTTT
TRBJ1-2,few,TRBV29-1,-,CSVEGSRRTYGYTF,TGCAGCGTTGAGGGAAGTAGGAGGACTTATGGCTACACCTTC
TRBJ1-2,medium-sized,TRBV19,-,CASTSGNSRSAYGYTF,TGTGCCAGTACTTCAGGGAACTCTCGATCCGCCTATGGCTACACCTTC
TRBJ2-2,-,TRBV30,-,CAWTQSPPGELFF,TGTGCCTGGACCCAAAGTCCGCCAGGGGAGCTGTTTTTT
TRBJ2-5,-,TRBV9,TRBD2,CASSGEAGWETQYF,TGTGCCAGCAGCGGAGAAGCGGGGTGGGAGACCCAGTACTTC